A single T cell receptor (beta chain) is shown here with its context. Its antigen remains unidentified. The sample is drawn from a study of CD8 T cells in acute hepatitis C reinfection. Points from the study as a whole: Alphabeta pairing of public clonotypes could not be determined from bulk TCRbeta data.

V gave up 5 bases and J gave up 4 bases; unmatched junction bases: 13. The CDR3 is made up of 18 amino acids. The germline CDR1 and CDR2 sequences are MNHEY and SMNVEV (reference sequence). The time point: naive CD8 control sorted from an acute-time-point sample. Generated by immunoSEQ multiplex PCR, the TCRdb table keeps only in-frame clones and is missing some. The sample contains 30,000 to 45,000 clones, approximately 83% of which appear only once. The V call is TRBV27, the J call TRBJ2-1, with 11 bases lining up with TRBD2. The clonotype originates from a woman under 30 who spontaneously cleared hepatitis C infection. Sequences were obtained from naive CD8+ T cells from PBMCs. CDR3 protein: CASSPTSGRGLGYNEQFF. The DNA of the CDR3 is TGTGCCAGCAGTCCCACTAGCGGGAGAGGTTTGGGTTACAATGAGCAGTTCTTC.